Sequencing of this TCR beta chain was carried out in a study of blood T cell repertoires in COVID-19. Overall study context: Samples came from the United States, Italy and Spain, spanning acute and convalescent COVID-19. The analysed material was cDNA or gDNA that came from T cells, B-cell-depleted T cells, or PBMCs.

As handled by the study authors: Researchers report that nucleated cell counts were estimated from reference gene primer amplification. Repertoires were generated with immunoSEQ multiplex PCR, while TCRdb's copy carries only in-frame clones and drops some. V and J calls and clone size follow that table, whereas D and trimming were derived from the DNA. The table records about 80,000 clones, around 88% of them present only once. This CDR3 spans 16 amino acids. With 0 bases clipped from V and 4 bases from J, the junction kept 4 bases outside the gene matches. Germline-derived CDR1 and CDR2 are SGHRS and YFSETQ.

This sequence joins TRBV5-1 and TRBJ2-1, with 10 positions matching TRBD1. This TCR came from a woman older than 75 with acute or convalescent COVID-19. Sequencing was performed on peripheral blood. The CDR3 is CASSLGGTGVYNEQFF. CDR3 bases: TGCGCCAGCAGCTTGGGTGGGACAGGGGTATACAATGAGCAGTTCTTC.